The present TCR beta chain was sequenced within a study of OX40 agonist ivuxolimab in advanced cancers. Study-level results: Averaged across samples, CD8+ T cells carried more expanded clones than CD4+ did.

Sequencing was performed with immunoSEQ multiplex PCR; in TCRdb, only in-frame clones are kept and a portion is missing. The data show about 50,000 clones, approximately 83% seen once. The V end was cut by 0 bases, the J end by 0 bases, with 8 bases between. The CDR3 contains 15 residues. Per the germline V gene, CDR1 is MNHEY and CDR2 is SVGAGI. Concerning this clone: Antigen: not known.

This TCR derives from an adult with an advanced solid tumor such as melanoma, head and neck, liver or kidney cancer. This material consisted of CD4+ or CD8+ T cells sorted from blood, taken in a trial of the OX40 agonist ivuxolimab. The chain couples TRBV6-5 to TRBJ1-1, with TRBD1 as a possible D gene (5 bases). In nucleotides, the CDR3 is TGTGCCAGCAGTTACTCAAGGGGTATGAACACTGAAGCTTTCTTT. Protein: CASSYSRGMNTEAFF.